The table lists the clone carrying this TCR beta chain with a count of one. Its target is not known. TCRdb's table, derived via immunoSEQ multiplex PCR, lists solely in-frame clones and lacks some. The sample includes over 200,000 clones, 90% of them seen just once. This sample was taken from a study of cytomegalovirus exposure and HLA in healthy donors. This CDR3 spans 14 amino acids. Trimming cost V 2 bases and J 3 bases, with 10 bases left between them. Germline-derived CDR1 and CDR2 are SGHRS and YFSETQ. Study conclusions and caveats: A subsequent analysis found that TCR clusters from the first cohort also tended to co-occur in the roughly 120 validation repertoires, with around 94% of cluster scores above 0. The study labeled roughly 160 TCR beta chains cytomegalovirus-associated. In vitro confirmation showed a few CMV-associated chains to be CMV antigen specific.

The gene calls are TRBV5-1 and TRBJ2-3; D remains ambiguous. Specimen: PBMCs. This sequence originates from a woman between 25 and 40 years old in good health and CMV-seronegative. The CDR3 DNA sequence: TGCGCCAGCAGCTTAAGTGGCCTTACAGATACGCAGTATTTT. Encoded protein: CASSLSGLTDTQYF.